A selection of T cell receptor beta chains follows, all from one sample in a study of PD-1 blockade in classical Hodgkin lymphoma. Libraries were prepared by immunoSEQ multiplex PCR; TCRdb keeps only in-frame clonotypes and omits some of them. The sample contains approximately 17,000 clones, around nine tenths of which appear only once. Sequenced input: peripheral blood mononuclear cells (PBMCs). Source of these receptors: a human donor with classical Hodgkin lymphoma. The CDR3 runs from the conserved cysteine through the conserved F or W. The D gene is left open where the match is weak. Where a row states a size, it is once, few, many or the class of an expanded clone; other rows omit it.

>TRBJ2-7|TRBV13|few|.
TGTGCCAGCAGCTTAAGTAGCGTCATTTTTGAGCAGTACTTC
CASSLSSVIFEQYF
>TRBJ2-3|TRBV10-3|.|.
TGTGCCATCAGTGTCAAGGATACGCAGTATTTT
CAISVKDTQYF
>TRBJ2-2|TRBV4-1|.|.
TGCGTCATTCTTCCGACAGGGAACACCGGGGAGCTGTTTTTT
CVILPTGNTGELFF
>TRBJ2-5|TRBV18|.|TRBD1
TGTGCCAGCTCACCACCACAGGGGGGGACCCAGTACTTC
CASSPPQGGTQYF
>TRBJ1-2|TRBV19|.|TRBD1
TGTGCCAGTAGTCCACAGGGGAACTATGGCTACACCTTC
CASSPQGNYGYTF
>TRBJ2-3|TRBV9|.|.
TGTGCCAGCAGCGTAGGGGCTAGCGATATCACAGATACGCAGTATTTT
CASSVGASDITDTQYF
>TRBJ1-1|TRBV11-2|.|.
TGTGCCAGCAGCGTTACAGGGACCACTGAAGCTTTCTTT
CASSVTGTTEAFF
>TRBJ2-7|TRBV6-1|.|.
TGTGCCAGCAGGCGGGGATCATCCTACGAGCAGTACTTC
CASRRGSSYEQYF
>TRBJ1-5|TRBV19|.|.
TGTGCCAGTAGTATGGCCAATCAGCCCCAGCATTTT
CASSMANQPQHF
>TRBJ2-1|TRBV9|.|.
TGTGCCAGCAGCCCTGGCGTCCCTAGCTACAATGAGCAGTTCTTC
CASSPGVPSYNEQFF
>TRBJ2-7|TRBV5-1|.|TRBD2
TGCGCCAGCAGTAACGCGGGAGGGACCTACGAGCAGTACTTC
CASSNAGGTYEQYF
>TRBJ2-2|TRBV6-5|.|.
TGTGCCAGCGCACTATTGAACACCGGGGAGCTGTTTTTT
CASALLNTGELFF
>TRBJ1-2|TRBV6-1|.|.
TGTGCCAGCAGTGGCCTAGGGCAGCTCTATGGCTACACCTTC
CASSGLGQLYGYTF
>TRBJ2-2|TRBV19|.|TRBD2
TGTGCCACCCGGGGGCTAGCGGGCCTAACCGGGGAGCTGTTTTTT
CATRGLAGLTGELFF
>TRBJ2-3|TRBV5-1|.|.
TGCGCCAGCAGCTCTTGGGCGGCGATCGCCACAGATACGCAGTATTTT
CASSSWAAIATDTQYF
>TRBJ2-7|TRBV6-5|.|.
TGTGCCAGCAGTCCGGGACACCGCTACGAGCAGTACTTC
CASSPGHRYEQYF
>TRBJ1-5|TRBV30|.|TRBD1
TGTGCCTGGAGAGATTCCCACAGGGGTCGTAATCAGCCCCAGCATTTT
CAWRDSHRGRNQPQHF
>TRBJ2-3|TRBV6-4|.|TRBD2
TGTGCCAGCAGTGAAATAGCGGGAGGGCCGGATACGCAGTATTTT
CASSEIAGGPDTQYF
>TRBJ2-7|TRBV28|.|.
TGTGCCAGCAGTTTTCCCCTCGTGGGCAGTTACTACGAGCAGTACTTC
CASSFPLVGSYYEQYF
>TRBJ2-3|TRBV25-1|.|TRBD2
TGTGCCAGCAGTGATAGCGGGAAAAGCACAGATACGCAGTATTTT
CASSDSGKSTDTQYF
>TRBJ2-3|TRBV6-6|.|.
TGTGCCAGCAGTTACTCGGGCAGCCGAGATACGCAGTATTTT
CASSYSGSRDTQYF
>TRBJ2-7|TRBV4-2|.|TRBD2
TGTGCCAGCAGCCAAGTTTCAAGCGGGAGCAGGTACGAGCAGTACTTC
CASSQVSSGSRYEQYF
>TRBJ1-2|TRBV6-6|.|.
TGTGCCAGCAGTTCCGCCGACAGGAGGACCTATGGCTACACCTTC
CASSSADRRTYGYTF
>TRBJ2-7|TRBV5-1|.|.
TGCGCCAGCAGCGACCCAATCGTGATGGGGGCTGAGGAGCAGTACTTC
CASSDPIVMGAEEQYF
>TRBJ1-1|TRBV6-4|.|TRBD1
TGTGCCAGCAGTGACTCGGCAGGGGGCAAGGAGACTGAAGCTTTCTTT
CASSDSAGGKETEAFF
>TRBJ1-1|TRBV7-9|.|.
TGTGCCAGCAGTAATTTCGGGGGTACGCGGGCTGAAGCTTTCTTT
CASSNFGGTRAEAFF
>TRBJ1-2|TRBV6-5|.|.
TGTGCCAGCAGTGCCTATAATGAGGGGGGCTATGGCTACACCTTC
CASSAYNEGGYGYTF
>TRBJ2-1|TRBV7-9|.|TRBD2
TGTGCCAGCAGCCGACTAGCGGGGGGGTACAATGAGCAGTTCTTC
CASSRLAGGYNEQFF
>TRBJ1-5|TRBV6-4|.|.
TGTGCCAGCAGTGAGGGGAGCAATCAGCCCCAGCATTTT
CASSEGSNQPQHF
>TRBJ2-1|TRBV7-2|once|.
TGTGCCAGCAGCTTAAGCCTAGCCTACAATGAGCAGTTCTTC
CASSLSLAYNEQFF
>TRBJ2-1|TRBV4-1|.|TRBD2
TGCGCCAGCAGCCCCACCGAAGTAGCGGGAGGGTACAATGAGCAGTTCTTC
CASSPTEVAGGYNEQFF
>TRBJ2-2|TRBV25-1|.|TRBD2
TGTGCCAGCAGTCCCCATGGGCGGGAGGACACCGGGGAGCTGTTTTTT
CASSPHGREDTGELFF
>TRBJ2-3|TRBV10-3|.|TRBD2
TGTGCCATCAGTTCACCCGGGACTAACACAGATACGCAGTATTTT
CAISSPGTNTDTQYF
>TRBJ2-2|TRBV5-1|few|TRBD1
TGCGCCAGCAGCTTGACAGGGGAAACCACCGGGGAGCTGTTTTTT
CASSLTGETTGELFF
>TRBJ1-1|TRBV4-2|once|.
TGTGCCAGCAGCCAAGATCGGCGGCGGACTGAAGCTTTCTTT
CASSQDRRRTEAFF
>TRBJ2-7|TRBV25-1|.|TRBD2
TGTGCCAGCAGTGGGGGGACTAGCGGCTCCTACGAGCAGTACTTC
CASSGGTSGSYEQYF
>TRBJ2-5|TRBV9|.|.
TGTGCCAGCAGCGTAGCGAGTAGTGAAGGGACCCAGTACTTC
CASSVASSEGTQYF
>TRBJ2-1|TRBV18|.|.
TGTGCCAGCTCACCACGCCGGGATGAGCAGTTCTTC
CASSPRRDEQFF
>TRBJ2-1|TRBV14|.|.
TGTGCCAGCAGCCAAGACTGGGGGGCACACAATGAGCAGTTCTTC
CASSQDWGAHNEQFF
>TRBJ1-2|TRBV4-1|.|TRBD1
TGCGCCAGCAGCCCCCAGGGGGATGGCTACACCTTC
CASSPQGDGYTF
>TRBJ2-7|TRBV27|few|.
TGTGCCAGCAGCCCTGTGGAGCGGAGCTCCTACGAGCAGTACTTC
CASSPVERSSYEQYF